A single sample gave rise to the 3 T cell receptor beta chains below, sequenced in a study of cytomegalovirus exposure and HLA in healthy donors. Sequenced by immunoSEQ multiplex PCR; TCRdb stores in-frame clones only, minus some. The sample consists of about 130,000 clones, under 90% of them appearing once. The sample consisted of PBMCs. The receptors stem from a man aged 30 to 39 in good health and CMV-seronegative.

The rearrangement uses TRBV4-1 and TRBJ1-1; D may be TRBD1 (5 bases). This CDR3 has 17 amino acids. V was cut by 3 bases and J by 3 bases, with 20 bases left in between. Germline-derived CDR1 and CDR2 are MGHRA and YSYEKL. CDR3 region: CASSQGGFGARDTEAFF. CDR3 DNA: TGCGCCAGCAGCCAGGGGGGGTTTGGGGCGCGGGACACTGAAGCTTTCTTT.

The genes are TRBV7-8 and TRBJ2-1; D is uncertain. The V end lost 3 bases, the J end lost 3 bases, and 6 bases lay between the germline ends. CDR1 is SGHVS and CDR2 is FQNEAQ in the germline V gene. This CDR3 is built from 13 residues. DNA for the CDR3: TGTGCCAGCAGCTTGTCCAACTACAATGAGCAGTTCTTC. Residues: CASSLSNYNEQFF.

The V gene is TRBV7-2, the J gene TRBJ1-2; 9 nucleotides line up with TRBD1. The junction had 8 bases not matched to a gene; V was cut back by 5 bases and J by 1 base. There are 16 residues in the CDR3. The germline CDR1 and CDR2 sequences are SGHTA and FQGNSA. Written as DNA, the CDR3 is TGTGCCAGCAGCCGCCGGGACAGGGTCATTAACTATGGCTACACCTTC. Protein product: CASSRRDRVINYGYTF.